The 17 T cell receptor beta chains below were found in one sample sequenced in a study of blood T cell repertoires in COVID-19. Only in-frame clones appear in the TCRdb table, and some are missing; sequencing was by immunoSEQ multiplex PCR. Of some 200,000 clones listed, roughly 90% are singletons. What was sequenced was PBMCs or T cells enriched from blood (not recorded which). The receptors stem from a woman in her 40s with acute COVID-19.

The chain combines TRBV11-2 with TRBJ1-2; D unresolved. V was clipped by 2 bases and J by 4 bases, with 11 bases between them. Germline V gives CDR1 SGHAT, CDR2 FQNNGV. This CDR3 contains 14 residues. The DNA for the CDR3 is TGTGCCAGCAGCTTATCTGGCGGGATCTATGGCTACACCTTC. It is translated as CASSLSGGIYGYTF.

The genes are TRBV7-3 and TRBJ2-5; 7 bases match TRBD1. CDR3 size: 15 residues. The V segment lost 0 bases and the J segment 4 bases; nucleotides outside the gene matches: 5. Germline V gene lookup returns CDR1 SGHTA and CDR2 FQGTGA. The CDR3 loop reads CASSLTGQWGETQYF. CDR3 in DNA: TGTGCCAGCAGCTTAACGGGACAGTGGGGAGAGACCCAGTACTTC.

The gene calls are TRBV3-1 (or the pseudogene TRBV3-2) and TRBJ2-1; tentative D call: TRBD1 (5 bases). CDR3 length: 13 residues. Germline CDR1 reads LGHDT; CDR2 reads YNNKEL (reference sequence). The V gene lost 5 bases and the J gene lost 5 bases, with 10 bases spanning the gap. Here the CDR3 reads CASSERGDNEQFF. In DNA form, the CDR3 reads TGTGCCAGCAGCGAAAGGGGTGACAATGAGCAGTTCTTC.

The chain carries TRBV10-3 and TRBJ1-2, with TRBD1 matching 9 bases. The germline gives CDR1 ENHRY, CDR2 SYGVKD. This CDR3 spans 15 amino acids. V shed 8 bases, J shed 5 bases, and the junction held 12 bases outside the gene matches. The CDR3 region has the DNA TGTGCCATCCGGGCCCCCGGGACAGGGTGGTATGGCTACACCTTC. It translates to CAIRAPGTGWYGYTF.

The chain recombines TRBV11-2 with TRBJ1-6; possibly TRBD1 for D (5 bases). This CDR3 is built from 13 residues. Deletions cut 5 bases from V and 13 bases from J, with 15 bases between. In germline, CDR1 is SGHAT, CDR2 FQNNGV. CDR3: CASSPGPGGPLHF. The CDR3 DNA sequence: TGTGCCAGCAGCCCGGGGCCGGGGGGGCCCCTCCACTTT.

The chain has TRBV20-1 and TRBJ1-2; D remains unclear. In germline, CDR1 is DFQATT, CDR2 SNEGSKA (reference sequence). The germline V and J ends were trimmed by 5 bases and 7 bases, with 8 bases remaining between them. This CDR3 is 10 amino acids long. The CDR3 loop reads CSAGDIGYTF. CDR3 in DNA: TGCAGTGCTGGCGACATTGGCTACACCTTC.

Written as DNA, the CDR3 is TGCAGCGTTGAAAACAGGGCGCGCGACACTGAAGCTTTCTTT. Translated: CSVENRARDTEAFF. The chain carries TRBV29-1 and TRBJ1-1; D might be TRBD1 (6 bases). Germline V CDR1 and CDR2: SQVTM, ANQGSEA. Trimming cost V 2 bases and J 3 bases, with 13 bases left between them. The CDR3 runs to 14 residues.

This sequence joins TRBV6-5 and TRBJ1-1; D not certain. V was cut by 8 bases and J by 4 bases, with 14 bases left in between. This CDR3 spans 13 amino acids. The germline V gene has CDR1 MNHEY and CDR2 SVGAGI. The CDR3 DNA is TGTGCCAGCCAACTACGGGGTACCACTGAAGCTTTCTTT. Amino acids: CASQLRGTTEAFF.

CDR3 residues: CASSRTRDRGTEAFF. CDR3 in DNA: TGTGCCAGCAGCCGAACGAGGGACAGGGGAACTGAAGCTTTCTTT. The gene calls are TRBV13 and TRBJ1-1; 10 nucleotides match TRBD1. The CDR3 is 15 amino acids. The V segment lost 5 bases and the J segment 5 bases; nucleotides outside the gene matches: 8. Germline V gene data show CDR1 as PRHDT and CDR2 as FYEKMQ (reference sequence).

This chain connects TRBV6-5 to TRBJ1-2; TRBD1 aligns across 9 bases. Germline lookup yields CDR1 MNHEY and CDR2 SVGAGI. The CDR3 runs to 15 residues. After removal of 0 bases from V and 8 bases from J, the junction contained 7 bases not matched to a gene. The CDR3 DNA reads as TGTGCCAGCAGTTACTCGATACAGGGGGCGGGAGGCTACACCTTC. Protein product: CASSYSIQGAGGYTF.

The chain uses TRBV5-6 and TRBJ1-2, with D possibly TRBD1 on 5 matching bases. The germline V and J ends were trimmed by 4 bases and 1 base, with 17 bases remaining between them. Germline CDR1 is SGHDT and CDR2 is YYEEEE. This CDR3 has 16 amino acids. CDR3 DNA: TGTGCCAGCAGCCCCCTGGACAACCCAGTTAACTATGGCTACACCTTC. It codes for CASSPLDNPVNYGYTF.

This chain links TRBV18 with TRBJ1-4; D remains unclear. V was clipped by 1 base and J by 5 bases, with 11 bases between them. CDR1 is KGHSH and CDR2 is LQKENI in the germline V gene. This CDR3 has 15 residues. The CDR3 sequence is CASSPRVRENEKLFF. CDR3 in DNA: TGTGCCAGCTCACCACGGGTTCGGGAAAATGAAAAACTGTTTTTT.

The genes are TRBV7-6 and TRBJ1-1; perhaps TRBD1 as D (5 bases). Germline values: CDR1 SGHVS, CDR2 FNYEAQ. This CDR3 spans 13 amino acids. V gave up 1 base and J gave up 10 bases, with 13 bases separating them. This CDR3 reads CASSLGRGMGAFF. Written as DNA, the CDR3 is TGTGCCAGCAGCTTAGGACGGGGGATGGGAGCTTTCTTT.

This chain joins TRBV2 and TRBJ1-3, with D hard to call. The germline V gene has CDR1 SNHLY and CDR2 FYNNEI. This CDR3 contains 16 residues. V gave up 2 bases and J gave up 0 bases, with 11 bases separating them. CDR3 in amino acids: CASSEISGLSGNTIYF. The DNA for the CDR3 is TGTGCCAGCAGTGAAATTTCAGGCCTCTCTGGAAACACCATATATTTT.

The chain employs TRBV7-9 and TRBJ1-2; possibly TRBD1 for D (5 bases). CDR3 size: 15 residues. Trimming shortened V by 4 bases and J by 5 bases, and 17 bases separated the two germline ends. Per germline, CDR1 SEHNR and CDR2 FQNEAQ (reference sequence). The CDR3 loop reads CASSSRVAGRYGYTF. In nucleotides, the CDR3 is TGTGCCAGCAGCTCGAGGGTCGCGGGGCGGTATGGCTACACCTTC.

The chain has TRBV7-6 and TRBJ1-5; tentatively, D is TRBD1 (6 bases). CDR3 length equals 15 residues. The germline V gene has CDR1 SGHVS and CDR2 FNYEAQ. V was pared by 5 bases and J by 6 bases, with 17 bases between. The CDR3 DNA reads TGTGCCAGCAGCCAGGGGCCAGGGGAAGGTCAGCCCCAGCATTTT. Its translation is CASSQGPGEGQPQHF.

The chain has TRBV7-2 and TRBJ1-2; D is ambiguous. Germline-derived CDR1 and CDR2 are SGHTA and FQGNSA. The CDR3 contains 16 residues. V was clipped by 0 bases and J by 0 bases, with 11 bases between them. The CDR3 reads CASSLAGGVTNYGYTF. As DNA, the CDR3 is TGTGCCAGCAGCTTAGCTGGAGGAGTCACTAACTATGGCTACACCTTC.